The entry below gives a single T cell receptor beta chain sequence along with its context. Preparation of the TCRbeta library was carried out with unique molecular identifiers. In TCRdb, the PCR reads were re-called with MiXCR into one record per CDR3 protein. In the table there are 60,000 to 80,000 distinct CDR3 sequences, 7.3% of which are singletons. The record originates from a study of T-cell reconstitution after alpha-beta-depleted transplantation in children. Germline V CDR1 and CDR2: MNHEY, SMNVEV (reference sequence). V lost 5 bases, J lost 6 bases, and 5 bases stayed unmatched. This CDR3 has 14 amino acids.

The receptor was isolated from a human donor who donated a stem cell graft to a child with acute lymphoblastic leukemia. The sample was PBMCs from the stem cell graft donor, taken from the stem cell graft. This rearrangement joins TRBV27 to TRBJ2-1; 9 bases line up with TRBD1. CDR3 sequence (DNA): TGTGCCAGCAGTGTGGACAGGGGAATCAATGAGCAGTTCTTC. It is translated as CASSVDRGINEQFF.